These 25 T cell receptor beta chains originate from one sample sequenced in a study of T cell responses to AZD1222 COVID-19 vaccine. This table comes from immunoSEQ multiplex PCR, and its TCRdb copy is limited to in-frame clones, with some not included. The sample includes 150,000 to 200,000 clones, 87% of them seen just once. Sample: peripheral blood, taken 28 days after the second AZD1222 dose. Receptors originate from an adult who received the AZD1222 COVID-19 vaccine.

The gene calls are TRBV27 and TRBJ2-1, with D possibly TRBD1 on 5 matching bases. The CDR3 runs to 16 residues. Trimming cost V 5 bases and J 4 bases, with 18 bases left between them. Germline assignment: CDR1 MNHEY and CDR2 SMNVEV (reference sequence). CDR3 coding DNA: TGTGCCAGCAGTCCAACACCTAGGGGCCCTTACAATGAGCAGTTCTTC. This sequence encodes CASSPTPRGPYNEQFF.

The chain employs TRBV7-6 and TRBJ1-5; D is unresolved. Trimming pared 1 base from V and 3 bases from J, leaving 4 bases between. The CDR3 covers 13 residues. Germline lookup yields CDR1 SGHVS and CDR2 FNYEAQ. Written as DNA, the CDR3 is TGTGCCAGCAGCTTAGGTCCCAATCAGCCCCAGCATTTT. Encoded protein: CASSLGPNQPQHF.

The chain couples TRBV7-2 to TRBJ2-5; tentatively, D is TRBD1 (6 bases). Germline V lookup: CDR1 SGHTA, CDR2 FQGNSA. V shed 5 bases and J shed 5 bases, with 21 bases lying between them. CDR3 length equals 16 residues. The CDR3 sequence: CASSQNRASRGETQYF. For the CDR3, the DNA is TGTGCCAGCAGCCAAAACCGGGCCTCAAGGGGGGAGACCCAGTACTTC.

The chain uses TRBV2 and TRBJ2-7; D may be TRBD1 (6 bases). Per the germline V gene, CDR1 is SNHLY and CDR2 is FYNNEI. The CDR3 totals 15 residues. Trimming cost V 2 bases and J 3 bases, with 14 bases left between them. As DNA, the CDR3 is TGTGCCAGCAGTGAAAGCACAGGGAGAGGCTACGAGCAGTACTTC. Encoded protein: CASSESTGRGYEQYF.

Only one count was recorded for this clone. The chain combines TRBV19 with TRBJ1-1; D gene ambiguous. V was clipped by 3 bases and J by 1 base, with 12 bases between them. Germline V CDR1 and CDR2: LNHDA, SQIVND (reference sequence). The CDR3 consists of 15 residues. The CDR3 DNA sequence: TGTGCCAGTAGTATCGCCTACATGTCGAACACTGAAGCTTTCTTT. Translation: CASSIAYMSNTEAFF.

V is TRBV2 and J is TRBJ1-1; a possible D gene is TRBD1 (5 bases). The V end lost 7 bases, the J end lost 5 bases, and 17 bases lay between the germline ends. Germline lookup yields CDR1 SNHLY and CDR2 FYNNEI. This CDR3 is 14 amino acids long. This CDR3 is CASMGVGRDTEAFF. CDR3 nucleotide sequence: TGTGCCAGCATGGGAGTGGGACGAGATACTGAAGCTTTCTTT. The variable domain in full, completed from reference TRBV2 and TRBJ1-1, reads EPEVTQTPSHQVTQMGQEVILRCVPISNHLYFYWYRQILGQKVEFLVSFYNNEISEKSEIFDDQFSVERPDGSNFTLKIRSTKLEDSAMYFCASMGVGRDTEAFFGQGTRLTVV.

The V call is TRBV27, the J call TRBJ1-2; weak D call: TRBD1 (5 bases). This CDR3 region has 13 residues. CDR1 and CDR2 (germline): MNHEY, SMNVEV (reference sequence). V was cut by 3 bases and J by 9 bases, with 14 bases left in between. CDR3 DNA sequence: TGTGCCAGCAGTTTCGGCCAGGGTTCGAGCTACACCTTC. Protein sequence: CASSFGQGSSYTF.

This chain connects TRBV6-1 to TRBJ1-1; a weak D match, TRBD1 (6 bases). The CDR3 is 14 amino acids. Trimming shortened V by 3 bases and J by 5 bases, and 13 bases separated the two germline ends. CDR1 is MNHNS, CDR2 SASEGT, per germline. The CDR3 DNA sequence: TGTGCCAGCAGTGACCAGGGGCGTGGTACTGAAGCTTTCTTT. This encodes CASSDQGRGTEAFF.

The chain carries TRBV7-8 and TRBJ2-7; D assignment may be TRBD1 or TRBD2 (5 bases each). There are 13 residues in the CDR3. Trimming removed 0 bases from V and 9 bases from J, with 12 bases in between. The germline V gene has CDR1 SGHVS and CDR2 FQNEAQ. CDR3 in amino acids: CASSLAGVGRQYF. In DNA, the CDR3 is TGTGCCAGCAGCTTAGCGGGGGTGGGCCGGCAGTACTTC.

J is TRBJ1-6 and V is TRBV5-1, with a weak D call TRBD1 (5 bases). Deletions cut 3 bases from V and 7 bases from J, with 17 bases between. CDR3 size: 16 residues. Germline V gene lookup returns CDR1 SGHRS and CDR2 YFSETQ. CDR3 nucleotide sequence: TGCGCCAGCAGCTCGGGACGGACCGACACGAATTCACCCCTCCACTTT. This codes for CASSSGRTDTNSPLHF.

The J gene is TRBJ2-5, the V gene TRBV7-9; TRBD1 might be the D (7 bases). Germline V gene data show CDR1 as SEHNR and CDR2 as FQNEAQ (reference sequence). This CDR3 has 12 amino acids. V lost 5 bases and J 8 bases, leaving 12 bases between the germline ends. As DNA, the CDR3 is TGTGCCAGCAGCCCCCAGGGGGGCACCCAGTACTTC. Its protein product is CASSPQGGTQYF.

The V call is TRBV5-1, the J call TRBJ2-2; either TRBD1 or TRBD2 may supply D (6 bases each). The germline CDR1 and CDR2 sequences are SGHRS and YFSETQ. V was trimmed by 0 bases and J by 6 bases, leaving 12 bases between them. The CDR3 totals 15 residues. The CDR3 is CASSLDREAAGELFF. The CDR3 bases are TGCGCCAGCAGCTTGGACAGGGAGGCGGCCGGGGAGCTGTTTTTT.

The chain uses TRBV5-1 and TRBJ2-1, with D uncertain. This CDR3 comprises 13 residues. V gave up 0 bases and J gave up 8 bases, with 9 bases separating them. Germline CDR1 and CDR2: SGHRS and YFSETQ. The CDR3 sequence is CASSLDGWDEQFF. The CDR3 bases are TGCGCCAGCAGCTTGGATGGTTGGGATGAGCAGTTCTTC. Based on the CDR3 plus reference TRBV5-1 and TRBJ2-1, the full variable domain is KAGVTQTPRYLIKTRGQQVTLSCSPISGHRSVSWYQQTPGQGLQFLFEYFSETQRNKGNFPGRFSGRQFSNSRSEMNVSTLELGDSALYLCASSLDGWDEQFFGPGTRLTVL.

The chain joins TRBV7-9 to TRBJ2-1, with D maybe TRBD2 (5 bases). V lost 5 bases and J lost 1, with 12 bases in between. Germline values: CDR1 SEHNR, CDR2 FQNEAQ (reference sequence). This CDR3 region has 15 residues. The DNA for the CDR3 is TGTGCCAGCAGCCTCGGGCGGGCGTCCTACAATGAGCAGTTCTTC. It encodes CASSLGRASYNEQFF.

J is TRBJ2-7 and V is TRBV9, with a tentative D call TRBD1 (6 bases). CDR1 SGDLS and CDR2 YYNGEE come from the germline V gene. Trimming removed 4 bases at V and 2 bases at J, with 13 bases between. The CDR3 runs to 14 residues. CDR3 coding DNA: TGTGCCAGCAGCCCCCGGGACAATACCTACGAGCAGTACTTC. Amino acids: CASSPRDNTYEQYF.

This chain connects TRBV5-1 to TRBJ2-5; no firm D call. The CDR3 consists of 13 residues. The germline gives CDR1 SGHRS, CDR2 YFSETQ. Between the trimmed V and J ends, which lost 4 bases and 2 bases, there was a span of 9 bases. DNA for the CDR3: TGCGCCAGCAGCCTCATGGATCAAGAGACCCAGTACTTC. It specifies CASSLMDQETQYF.

The genes are TRBV7-9 and TRBJ2-6, with TRBD2 matching over 7 bases. Germline V gene data show CDR1 as SEHNR and CDR2 as FQNEAQ (reference sequence). The CDR3 loop spans 18 amino acids. Trimming removed 2 bases from V and 0 bases from J; junction bases left unmatched: 7. The CDR3 DNA sequence: TGTGCCAGCAGCTTACGGTGGGGCGGGGGCTCTGGGGCCAACGTCCTGACTTTC. Translation: CASSLRWGGGSGANVLTF.

This chain joins TRBV1 and TRBJ2-2; the tabulated D call, TRBD1, remains unverified against the DNA. TRBV1 constitutes a pseudogene. The CDR3 sequence is 19 residues long. The CDR3 region is CTSSQGAKIQGTDAGELFF. The CDR3 region has the DNA TGCACCAGCAGCCAAGGGGCGAAAATCCAAGGGACAGATGCCGGGGAGCTGTTTTTT.

The V and J genes are TRBV25-1 and TRBJ2-2; the match to TRBD2 covers 12 bases. CDR1 is MGHDK, CDR2 SYGVNS, per germline. With 8 bases clipped from V and 2 bases from J, the junction kept 6 bases outside the gene matches. This CDR3 spans 16 amino acids. CDR3: CASGRLAGANTGELFF. The CDR3 DNA sequence: TGTGCCAGCGGGAGACTAGCGGGGGCTAACACCGGGGAGCTGTTTTTT.

V usage is TRBV4-2 and J usage is TRBJ2-1; the D is unclear. In germline, CDR1 is LGHNA, CDR2 YNFKEQ. Trimming left V 3 bases short and J 6 bases short, with 9 bases between. This CDR3 comprises 13 residues. The CDR3 is CASSHRPSNEQFF. For the CDR3, the DNA is TGTGCCAGCAGCCACAGACCTAGCAATGAGCAGTTCTTC.

This clone was seen only once. The rearrangement joins TRBV11-2 to TRBJ2-7, with 12 bases aligning to TRBD2. Germline lookup yields CDR1 SGHAT and CDR2 FQNNGV. V shed 5 bases and J 3 bases; nucleotides not matched to a gene: 5. The CDR3 is 15 amino acids. The DNA for the CDR3 is TGTGCCAGCAGCCCGCAACTAGCGGGGGGCTACGAGCAGTACTTC. Amino acid sequence: CASSPQLAGGYEQYF.

This clone was seen a single time. The CDR3 DNA reads as TGTGCCAGCTGCCCCCGTGGATCTAATGAAAAACTGTTTTTT. Its translation is CASCPRGSNEKLFF. The chain uses TRBV6-6 and TRBJ1-4; D uncertain. This CDR3 comprises 14 residues. The germline V gene has CDR1 MNHNY and CDR2 SVGAGI (reference sequence). V was trimmed by 8 bases and J by 3 bases, leaving 13 bases between them.

The V gene is TRBV7-8, the J gene TRBJ1-3; weak D call: TRBD1 (6 bases). The CDR3 loop spans 16 amino acids. The V end was cut by 5 bases, the J end by 0 bases, with 14 bases between. Germline V lookup: CDR1 SGHVS, CDR2 FQNEAQ. The CDR3 DNA follows: TGTGCCAGCAGCACCCGGGGGGGCATCTCTGGAAACACCATATATTTT. It encodes CASSTRGGISGNTIYF. The full variable domain, its missing parts supplied by reference TRBV7-8 and TRBJ1-3, is GAGVSQSPRYKVAKRGQDVALRCDPISGHVSLFWYQQALGQGPEFLTYFQNEAQLDKSGLPSDRFFAERPEGSVSTLKIQRTQQEDSAVYLCASSTRGGISGNTIYFGEGSWLTVV.

The gene calls are TRBV6-5 and TRBJ1-4, with D tentatively TRBD1 (5 bases). The germline V and J ends were trimmed by 6 bases and 4 bases, with 12 bases remaining between them. The germline V gene encodes CDR1 MNHEY and CDR2 SVGAGI. The CDR3 covers 14 residues. CDR3 region: CASRTGTVNEKLFF. For the CDR3, the DNA is TGTGCCAGCAGGACCGGGACTGTTAATGAAAAACTGTTTTTT.

The J gene is TRBJ2-2, the V gene TRBV6-4; 14 bases align to TRBD2. The V and J ends lost 6 bases and 1 base, in that order; junction bases with no gene match: 7. The CDR3 is made up of 18 amino acids. Germline V gene sequence: CDR1 MRHNA, CDR2 SNTAGT. The DNA for the CDR3 is TGTGCCAGCAGAGCCGGGACTAGCGGGGGACGGAACACCGGGGAGCTGTTTTTT. Protein: CASRAGTSGGRNTGELFF.